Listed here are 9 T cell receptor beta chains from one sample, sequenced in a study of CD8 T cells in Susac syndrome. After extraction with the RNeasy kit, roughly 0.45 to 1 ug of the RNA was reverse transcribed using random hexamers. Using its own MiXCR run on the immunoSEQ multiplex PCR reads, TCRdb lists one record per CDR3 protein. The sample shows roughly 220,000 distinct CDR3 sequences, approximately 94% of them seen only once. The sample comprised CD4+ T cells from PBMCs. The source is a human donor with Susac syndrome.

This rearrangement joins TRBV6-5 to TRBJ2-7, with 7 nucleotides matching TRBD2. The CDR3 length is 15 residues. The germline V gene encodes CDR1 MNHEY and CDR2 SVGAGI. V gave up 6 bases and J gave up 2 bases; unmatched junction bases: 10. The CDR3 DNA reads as TGTGCCAGCAGAGCAACCGGGACTAACCCCTACGAGCAGTACTTC. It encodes CASRATGTNPYEQYF.

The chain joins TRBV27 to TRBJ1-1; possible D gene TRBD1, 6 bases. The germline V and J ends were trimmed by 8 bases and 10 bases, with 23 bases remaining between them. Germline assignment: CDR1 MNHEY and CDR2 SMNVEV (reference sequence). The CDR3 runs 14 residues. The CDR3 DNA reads TGTGCCAGCGGACTATCCCGGGACACCTTGCGAGCTTTCTTT. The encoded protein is CASGLSRDTLRAFF.

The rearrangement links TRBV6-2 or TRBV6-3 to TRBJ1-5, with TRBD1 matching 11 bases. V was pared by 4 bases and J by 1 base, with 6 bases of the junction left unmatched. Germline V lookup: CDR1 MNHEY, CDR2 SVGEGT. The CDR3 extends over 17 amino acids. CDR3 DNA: TGTGCCAGCAGTTTCGGGACAGGGGGTCAAAGCAATCAGCCCCAGCATTTT. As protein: CASSFGTGGQSNQPQHF.

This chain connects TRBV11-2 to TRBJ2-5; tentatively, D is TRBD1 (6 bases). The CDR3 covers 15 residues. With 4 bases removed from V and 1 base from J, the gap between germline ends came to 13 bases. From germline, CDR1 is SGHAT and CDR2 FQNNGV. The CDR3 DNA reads TGTGCCAGCAGCTCCAATACAGGGACCCAAGAGACCCAGTACTTC. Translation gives CASSSNTGTQETQYF.

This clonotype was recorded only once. Here the CDR3 reads CASSRGQTGNGYTF. In DNA form, the CDR3 reads TGTGCCAGCAGCCGAGGGCAGACAGGGAACGGCTACACCTTC. This chain uses TRBV3-1 with TRBJ1-2; TRBD1 matches at 7 bases. This CDR3 has 14 amino acids. Germline V lookup: CDR1 LGHDT, CDR2 YNNKEL (reference sequence). The ends lost 4 bases at V and 8 bases at J; junction bases unmatched: 10. The full variable domain, rest sourced from reference TRBV3-1 and TRBJ1-2, is DTAVSQTPKYLVTQMGNDKSIKCEQNLGHDTMYWYKQDSKKFLKIMFSYNNKELIINETVPNRFSPKSPDKAHLNLHINSLELGDSAVYFCASSRGQTGNGYTFGSGTRLTVV.

The CDR3 here is CASSVAPIRGQETQYF. CDR3 bases: TGTGCCAGCAGCGTAGCTCCGATAAGGGGCCAAGAGACCCAGTACTTC. This chain joins TRBV9 and TRBJ2-5; perhaps TRBD1 as D (5 bases). Between the trimmed V and J ends, which lost 0 bases and 1 base, there was a span of 13 bases. From germline, CDR1 is SGDLS and CDR2 YYNGEE. This CDR3 has 16 residues. Looking up the rest from reference TRBV9 and TRBJ2-5 gives the full variable domain: DSGVTQTPKHLITATGQRVTLRCSPRSGDLSVYWYQQSLDQGLQFLIQYYNGEERAKGNILERFSAQQFPDLHSELNLSSLELGDSALYFCASSVAPIRGQETQYFGPGTRLLVL.

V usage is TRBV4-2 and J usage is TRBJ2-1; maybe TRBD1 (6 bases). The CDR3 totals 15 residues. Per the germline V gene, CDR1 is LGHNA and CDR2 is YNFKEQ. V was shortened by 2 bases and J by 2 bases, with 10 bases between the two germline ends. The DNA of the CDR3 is TGTGCCAGCAGCCAACTACAGGGCCCCTACAATGAGCAGTTCTTC. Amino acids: CASSQLQGPYNEQFF.

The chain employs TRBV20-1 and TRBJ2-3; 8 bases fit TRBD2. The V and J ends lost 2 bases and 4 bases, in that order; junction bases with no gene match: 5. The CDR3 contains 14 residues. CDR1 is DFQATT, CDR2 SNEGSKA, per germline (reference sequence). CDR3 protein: CSARNAGGSDTQYF. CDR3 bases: TGCAGTGCTAGAAATGCGGGGGGATCAGATACGCAGTATTTT.

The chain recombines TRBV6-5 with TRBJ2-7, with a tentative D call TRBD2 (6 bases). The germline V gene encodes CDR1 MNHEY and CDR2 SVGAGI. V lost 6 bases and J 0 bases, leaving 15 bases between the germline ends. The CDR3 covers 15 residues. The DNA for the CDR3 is TGTGCCAGCAGCCCCGTCGGGGGAAGCTCCTACGAGCAGTACTTC. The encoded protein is CASSPVGGSSYEQYF.